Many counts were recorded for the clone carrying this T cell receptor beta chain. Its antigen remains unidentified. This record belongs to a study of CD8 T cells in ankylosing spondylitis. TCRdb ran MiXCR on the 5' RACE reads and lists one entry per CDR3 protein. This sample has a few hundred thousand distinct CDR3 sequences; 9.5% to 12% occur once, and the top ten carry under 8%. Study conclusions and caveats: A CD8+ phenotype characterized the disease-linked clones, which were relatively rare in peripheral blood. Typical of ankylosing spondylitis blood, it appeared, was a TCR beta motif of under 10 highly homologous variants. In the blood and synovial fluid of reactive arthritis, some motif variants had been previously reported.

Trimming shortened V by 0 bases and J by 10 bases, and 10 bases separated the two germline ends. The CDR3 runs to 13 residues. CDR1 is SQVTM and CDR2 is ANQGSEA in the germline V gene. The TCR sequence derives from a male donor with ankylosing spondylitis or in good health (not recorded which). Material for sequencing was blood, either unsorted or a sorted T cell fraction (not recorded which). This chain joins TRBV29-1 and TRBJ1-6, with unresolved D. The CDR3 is CSVEEKGGSPLHF. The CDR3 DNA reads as TGCAGCGTTGAAGAAAAGGGTGGGTCACCCCTCCACTTT.